This TCR beta chain was profiled in a study of blood T cell repertoires in COVID-19. Study background: Samples taken during acute and convalescent COVID-19 were collected in the United States, Italy and Spain. T cells, B-cell-depleted T cells, or PBMCs supplied cDNA or gDNA.

Original processing methods: By means of reference gene primer amplification, nucleated cell counts were estimated. Assay used: immunoSEQ multiplex PCR; TCRdb lists only in-frame clones, some missing. V, J and clone size are taken as reported in that table, and D and trimming were inferred from the DNA itself. The profile shows around 200,000 clones, around 75% of them singletons. This CDR3 spans 18 amino acids. The junction had 11 bases not matched to a gene; V was cut back by 1 base and J by 3 bases. In germline, CDR1 is SGHTA, CDR2 FQGNSA. Sequences were obtained from peripheral blood. This receptor was identified in a human donor in a cohort sampled during active COVID-19. The chain couples TRBV7-2 to TRBJ2-4; TRBD2 aligns across 8 bases. CDR3 region: CASSLEFGGRRGKNIQYF. In nucleotides, the CDR3 is TGTGCCAGCAGCTTAGAATTCGGCGGGAGGCGGGGCAAAAACATTCAGTACTTC.